The source of this T cell receptor (beta chain) is a study of shared clonotypes between healthy human individuals. Study results and limitations: As a rule, naive subsets had a larger estimated richness than memory subsets.

Running of the assay took place at deep level. Repertoires were generated with immunoSEQ multiplex PCR, while TCRdb's copy carries only in-frame clones and drops some. This table holds more than 550,000 clones, 92% found once. Concerning this clone: Its antigen is still unknown.

The naive CD8 population came from CD45RO-negative cells selected for CCR7, without terminally differentiated effector memory CD45RA+ cells. This receptor was identified in a man aged 30 to 45 in good health. The sequenced material came from naive CD8+ T cells sorted from blood.

CDR3: CASSLEEDTQYF. The DNA for the CDR3 is TGTGCCAGCAGCTTGGAGGAAGATACGCAGTATTTT. The chain is built from TRBV5-4 and TRBJ2-3; D not resolved. The germline gives CDR1 SGHNT, CDR2 YYREEE (reference sequence). This CDR3 contains 12 residues. With 0 bases removed from V and 5 bases from J, the gap between germline ends came to 4 bases.